These 28 T cell receptor beta chains originate from one sample sequenced in a study of T cell responses to AZD1222 COVID-19 vaccine. Clones were read by immunoSEQ multiplex PCR, and TCRdb kept only the in-frame ones, dropping some. The repertoire includes under 200,000 clones, roughly 92% of them detected once, and 1% to 1.5% sits in the top ten. The sequencing used peripheral blood, collected on day 0 of AZD1222 vaccination. These receptors were obtained from an adult in good health.

This clone was seen only once. CDR3 DNA sequence: TGTGCCAGCAGCTTAGGTGGTAGCGGGGGGCTCACCGGGGAGCTGTTTTTT. Its translation is CASSLGGSGGLTGELFF. The chain combines TRBV7-2 with TRBJ2-2, with 10 bases matching TRBD2. The CDR3 runs 17 residues. CDR1 is SGHTA and CDR2 is FQGNSA in the germline V gene. The trim removed 1 base at V and 4 bases at J, leaving 6 bases unmatched.

The J gene is TRBJ1-2, the V gene TRBV6-2 or TRBV6-3; D uncertain. Deletions cut 3 bases from V and 8 bases from J, with 19 bases between. Per germline, CDR1 MNHEY and CDR2 SVGEGT. The length of the CDR3 is 15 residues. CDR3 sequence reads: CASSYFSAHQAGYTF. The CDR3 DNA is TGTGCCAGCAGTTATTTTTCCGCCCACCAGGCGGGCTACACCTTC.

The rearrangement uses TRBV24-1 and TRBJ1-5; D gene unclear. CDR1 is KGHDR and CDR2 is SFDVKD in the germline V gene. The ends were cut back, 3 bases at V and 4 bases at J, with 3 bases in the middle. CDR3 length: 12 amino acids. The CDR3 here is CATSDPNQPQHF. In nucleotides, the CDR3 is TGTGCCACCAGTGATCCTAATCAGCCCCAGCATTTT.

A note on this clone: At one end the junction does not follow the germline gene, possibly because of a read error. The rearrangement joins TRBV3-1 (or the pseudogene TRBV3-2) to TRBJ1-2, with D unclear. Germline V lookup: CDR1 LGHDT, CDR2 YNNKEL (reference sequence). This CDR3 has 12 amino acids. This CDR3 reads CATSRPRNGYTF. DNA of the CDR3: TGTGCCACCAGCCGACCGCGTAATGGCTACACCTTC.

The chain is built from TRBV28 and TRBJ1-3; weak D call: TRBD1 (5 bases). CDR3 length equals 15 residues. CDR1 MDHEN and CDR2 SYDVKM come from the germline V gene. V was clipped by 1 base and J by 3 bases, with 10 bases between them. The CDR3 region has the DNA TGTGCCAGCAGTTTATCAGGGCATAATGGAAACACCATATATTTT. This codes for CASSLSGHNGNTIYF.

This chain joins TRBV27 and TRBJ1-5, with D unclear. V gave up 5 bases and J gave up 3 bases, with 14 bases separating them. Germline-derived CDR1 and CDR2 are MNHEY and SMNVEV (reference sequence). The CDR3 is 15 amino acids. This CDR3 reads CASSPMDGYNQPQHF. CDR3 bases: TGTGCCAGCAGTCCCATGGACGGTTACAATCAGCCCCAGCATTTT.

CDR3 in amino acids: CAISEKGWEQYF. CDR3 DNA sequence: TGTGCCATCAGTGAGAAGGGCTGGGAGCAGTACTTC. This sequence joins TRBV10-3 and TRBJ2-7; D not certain. The CDR3 consists of 12 residues. V was pared by 2 bases and J by 7 bases, with 9 bases between. Germline values: CDR1 ENHRY, CDR2 SYGVKD.

V is TRBV5-8 and J is TRBJ2-2; D ambiguous. The V end lost 4 bases, the J end lost 6 bases, and 13 bases lay between the germline ends. The CDR3 totals 14 residues. CDR1 and CDR2 (germline): SGHTS, YDEGEE. CDR3 residues: CASSPPEVSGELFF. CDR3 sequence (DNA): TGTGCCAGCAGCCCCCCCGAGGTGTCCGGGGAGCTGTTTTTT.

This chain links TRBV24-1 with TRBJ1-4; D call uncertain. CDR1 KGHDR and CDR2 SFDVKD come from the germline V gene. Deletions cut 1 base from V and 8 bases from J, with 13 bases between. The CDR3 runs to 15 residues. CDR3 sequence reads: CATSDFGGKGEKLFF. CDR3 bases: TGTGCCACCAGTGATTTTGGAGGGAAAGGAGAAAAACTGTTTTTT.

The chain links TRBV9 to TRBJ2-3; D assignment may be TRBD1 or TRBD2 (5 bases each). The V end was cut by 4 bases, the J end by 6 bases, with 27 bases between. The CDR3 consists of 18 residues. From germline, CDR1 is SGDLS and CDR2 YYNGEE. The CDR3 loop is CASSLLRAARVRNDTQYF. The CDR3 DNA follows: TGTGCCAGCAGCCTCCTGAGGGCAGCCAGGGTGAGAAATGATACGCAGTATTTT.

The chain has TRBV5-5 and TRBJ2-6, with TRBD1 as a possible D gene (6 bases). Deletions cut 5 bases from V and 4 bases from J, with 13 bases between. The CDR3 is made up of 15 amino acids. The germline gives CDR1 SGHKS, CDR2 YYEKEE (reference sequence). CDR3 coding DNA: TGTGCCAGCAGTTATGACAGGAGCGGGGCCAACGTCCTGACTTTC. It codes for CASSYDRSGANVLTF.

The chain is built from TRBV7-9 and TRBJ1-5; TRBD1 is a possible D gene (6 bases). The V gene's germline CDR1 is SEHNR and CDR2 FQNEAQ (reference sequence). The CDR3 contains 17 residues. V dropped 4 bases and J dropped 4 bases, with 20 bases sitting between them. Written as DNA, the CDR3 is TGTGCCAGCAGCTACTTTCGAGGACAGCTGGGGAATCAGCCCCAGCATTTT. Amino acids: CASSYFRGQLGNQPQHF.

J is TRBJ2-7 and V is TRBV12-5; the match to TRBD1 covers 7 bases. The CDR3 extends over 13 amino acids. Germline CDR1 and CDR2: LGHNT and FRNRAP. J lost 0 bases, V lost 5 bases, and 1 base had no gene match. The CDR3 region is CASGRDSSYEQYF. The CDR3 DNA sequence: TGTGCTAGTGGTCGGGACAGCTCCTACGAGCAGTACTTC.

The gene calls are TRBV27 and TRBJ1-1; D ambiguous. V was cut by 0 bases and J by 3 bases, with 8 bases left in between. This CDR3 has 14 residues. CDR1 is MNHEY and CDR2 is SMNVEV in the germline V gene (reference sequence). In DNA, the CDR3 is TGTGCCAGCAGTTTATCGAGGGCAGACACTGAAGCTTTCTTT. Its protein product is CASSLSRADTEAFF.

The chain has TRBV24-1 and TRBJ2-3, with unresolved D. Between the trimmed V and J ends, which lost 0 bases and 6 bases, there was a span of 3 bases. From germline, CDR1 is KGHDR and CDR2 SFDVKD. The CDR3 extends over 12 amino acids. This CDR3 reads CATSDLSDTQYF. CDR3 sequence (DNA): TGTGCCACCAGTGATTTGTCCGATACGCAGTATTTT.

This chain links TRBV4-1 with TRBJ1-5, with a tentative D call TRBD1 (6 bases). Germline V gives CDR1 MGHRA, CDR2 YSYEKL. The CDR3 extends over 16 amino acids. V was clipped by 1 base and J by 3 bases, with 13 bases between them. Written as DNA, the CDR3 is TGCGCCAGCAGCCAAGTGCCCGGACAGCCCAATCAGCCCCAGCATTTT. It encodes CASSQVPGQPNQPQHF.

The rearrangement uses TRBV13 and TRBJ2-2; D perhaps matches TRBD2 (6 bases). Germline CDR1 is PRHDT and CDR2 is FYEKMQ (reference sequence). The CDR3 length is 17 residues. Between the trimmed V and J ends, which lost 2 bases and 4 bases, there was a span of 17 bases. The CDR3 protein is CASSLKGGARRTGELFF. The CDR3 DNA is TGTGCCAGCAGCTTAAAGGGCGGGGCCAGGCGCACCGGGGAGCTGTTTTTT.

The chain joins TRBV3-1 (or the pseudogene TRBV3-2) to TRBJ2-1; 10 bases fit TRBD2. Germline loops: CDR1 LGHDT, CDR2 YNNKEL (reference sequence). CDR3 length: 15 residues. V shed 3 bases and J 8 bases; nucleotides not matched to a gene: 7. The DNA for the CDR3 is TGTGCCAGCAGCCATCTAGCGGGGGCTCCCGATGAGCAGTTCTTC. It yields the protein CASSHLAGAPDEQFF.

V is TRBV28 and J is TRBJ1-2; no clear D. The CDR3 has 13 residues. V was trimmed by 5 bases and J by 8 bases, leaving 15 bases between them. Germline-derived CDR1 and CDR2 are MDHEN and SYDVKM. The CDR3 sequence is CASSPVTLRGYTF. The CDR3 DNA sequence: TGTGCCAGCAGTCCGGTGACCCTGCGGGGCTACACCTTC.

The chain recombines TRBV28 with TRBJ1-1; 7 positions match TRBD1. The CDR3 totals 12 residues. Germline V gene lookup returns CDR1 MDHEN and CDR2 SYDVKM. J was trimmed by 8 bases and V by 8 bases; bases with no gene match: 8. The CDR3 is CASSQGFIEAFF. CDR3 DNA sequence: TGTGCCAGCTCACAGGGGTTCATCGAAGCTTTCTTT.

This chain links TRBV30 with TRBJ1-5; no definite D call. The CDR3 contains 15 residues. Germline values: CDR1 GTSNPN, CDR2 SVGIG (reference sequence). V was trimmed by 0 bases and J by 1 base, leaving 10 bases between them. CDR3: CAWSVAGNSNQPQHF. The CDR3 region has the DNA TGTGCCTGGAGTGTTGCGGGAAACAGCAATCAGCCCCAGCATTTT.

This clone was observed once. V and J are TRBV11-2 and TRBJ1-5, with a possible D match to TRBD1 (5 bases). The length of the CDR3 is 13 residues. CDR1 is SGHAT and CDR2 is FQNNGV in the germline V gene. Trimming left V 0 bases short and J 7 bases short, with 7 bases between. CDR3: CASSLDRGQPQHF. The CDR3, as DNA: TGTGCCAGCAGCTTAGATAGGGGACAGCCCCAGCATTTT.

The chain joins TRBV5-1 to TRBJ2-6, with 10 positions matching TRBD1. The J segment lost 3 bases and the V segment lost 4 bases, leaving 4 bases of the junction unmatched. This CDR3 spans 16 amino acids. Looked up from germline, CDR1 is SGHRS and CDR2 is YFSETQ. The CDR3 region has the DNA TGCGCCAGCAGCACCGGGACAGGGGATGGGGCCAACGTCCTGACTTTC. This translates into CASSTGTGDGANVLTF.

The chain couples TRBV5-4 to TRBJ1-1; a weak D match, TRBD1 (5 bases). V lost 1 base, J lost 3 bases, and 7 bases lay in between. This CDR3 spans 13 amino acids. Germline CDR1 SGHNT, CDR2 YYREEE (reference sequence). The CDR3 loop reads CASSLSRDTEAFF. The CDR3 nucleotides read TGTGCCAGCAGCTTGTCCAGGGACACTGAAGCTTTCTTT.

The rearrangement uses TRBV7-9 and TRBJ1-2; maybe TRBD1 (5 bases). Between the trimmed V and J ends, which lost 2 bases and 4 bases, there was a span of 14 bases. The germline V gene has CDR1 SEHNR and CDR2 FQNEAQ (reference sequence). The CDR3 has 15 residues. This chain's CDR3 is CASSLQVQGTYGYTF. The CDR3 DNA reads as TGTGCCAGCAGCTTACAAGTGCAGGGTACCTATGGCTACACCTTC.

The gene calls are TRBV10-3 and TRBJ2-7, with D perhaps TRBD2 (6 bases). The CDR3 runs to 12 residues. CDR1 is ENHRY and CDR2 is SYGVKD in the germline V gene. V lost 11 bases to trimming and J lost 0 bases, with 11 bases between them. The CDR3 here is CASQGLSYEQYF. As DNA, the CDR3 is TGTGCCTCCCAGGGACTCTCCTACGAGCAGTACTTC.

The V gene is TRBV6-6, the J gene TRBJ1-2, with D unclear. Germline values: CDR1 MNHNY, CDR2 SVGAGI (reference sequence). The CDR3 runs 12 residues. Trimming stripped 7 bases from V and 8 bases from J, with 14 bases between. The CDR3 spells CASKEAARGYTF. The DNA of the CDR3 is TGTGCCAGCAAAGAGGCCGCTCGGGGCTACACCTTC.

The rearrangement links TRBV2 to TRBJ1-3; D remains ambiguous. Germline V gene lookup returns CDR1 SNHLY and CDR2 FYNNEI. V lost 4 bases, J lost 0 bases, and 10 bases lay in between. The CDR3 has 15 residues. In DNA, the CDR3 is TGTGCCAGCAGTGCCCCAGAGAGCTCTGGAAACACCATATATTTT. It codes for CASSAPESSGNTIYF.